This TCR beta chain was identified in a study of identical twins. Among all donors, each was a healthy Caucasian. TCRdb reprocessed the 5' RACE reads with MiXCR, giving one entry per CDR3 protein. Here the sample spans 450,000 or so distinct CDR3 sequences, roughly 13% being singletons. In this sample, this clonotype turned up a few times. Its antigen is still unknown. Broader study findings: A lower insertion count was a feature of abundant cord blood beta clonotypes, with no such feature in memory repertoires. Sharing of beta out-of-frame sequences by twins showed a weaker excess. Zero-insertion analyses could be partly confounded by invariant MAIT and iNKT cells.

V was clipped by 1 base and J by 1 base, with 8 bases between them. This CDR3 comprises 14 residues. The sample was also linked to a second study, of yellow fever vaccine responses in identical twins.

Sequencing input: CD4+ T cells sorted from blood. This TCR derives from a woman aged 18-29 years in good health. The rearrangement uses TRBV12-3 or TRBV12-4 and TRBJ2-7, with D unresolved. For the CDR3, the DNA is TGTGCCAGCAGTTTAGTCCCCTTATCCTACGAGCAGTACTTC. Its translation: CASSLVPLSYEQYF.